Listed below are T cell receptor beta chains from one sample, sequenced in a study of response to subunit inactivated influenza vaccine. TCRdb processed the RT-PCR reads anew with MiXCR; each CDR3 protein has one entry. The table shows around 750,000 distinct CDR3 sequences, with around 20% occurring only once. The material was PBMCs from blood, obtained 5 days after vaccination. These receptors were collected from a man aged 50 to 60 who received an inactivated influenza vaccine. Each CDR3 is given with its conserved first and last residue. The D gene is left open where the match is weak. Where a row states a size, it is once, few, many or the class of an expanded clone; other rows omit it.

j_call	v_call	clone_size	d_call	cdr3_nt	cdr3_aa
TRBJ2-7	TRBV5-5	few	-	TGTGCCAGCAGCCCCCCGTTGGTACCAGCATACGAGCAGTACTTC	CASSPPLVPAYEQYF
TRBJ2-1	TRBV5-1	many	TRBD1	TGCGCCAGCAAGACCGGGACAGGGGAGTTCGATGAGCAGTTCTTC	CASKTGTGEFDEQFF
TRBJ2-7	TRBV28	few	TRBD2	TGTGCCAGCAGTTTATGGACCTCCCTAGCGGGAGAGCCCTACGAGCAGTACTTC	CASSLWTSLAGEPYEQYF
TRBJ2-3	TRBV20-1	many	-	TGCAGTGCTAGAGGGAGCGGGAGCACAGATACGCAGTATTTT	CSARGSGSTDTQYF
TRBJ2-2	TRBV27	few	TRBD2	TGTGCCAGCAGTGAAGCGGGAGTTGTCACCGGGGAGCTGTTTTTT	CASSEAGVVTGELFF
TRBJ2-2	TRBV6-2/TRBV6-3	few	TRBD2	TGTGCCAGCAGACTTACCGGGGGACAGCCGGGACTAGCGGGAAAGACCGGGGAGCTGTTTTTT	CASRLTGGQPGLAGKTGELFF
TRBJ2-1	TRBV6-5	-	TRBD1	TGTGCCAGCAGTTCCACAAGGACAGGGGACAATGAGCAGTTCTTC	CASSSTRTGDNEQFF
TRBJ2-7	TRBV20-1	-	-	TGCAGTGCTAGCCCGCCTCGGGACTCAGCCTACGAGCAGTACTTC	CSASPPRDSAYEQYF
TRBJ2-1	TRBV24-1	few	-	TGTGCCACCAGTGATCCCCAGGGATCGCAGGACAATGAGCAGTTCTTC	CATSDPQGSQDNEQFF
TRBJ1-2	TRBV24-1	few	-	TGTGCCACCAGTCCCGGAAAGTACTATGGCTACACCTTC	CATSPGKYYGYTF
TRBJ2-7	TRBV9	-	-	TGTGCCAGCAGCGTAGGGGTGGGGACGGCGGGTGTCGAGCAGTACTTC	CASSVGVGTAGVEQYF
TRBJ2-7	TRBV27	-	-	TGTGCCAGCAGTTTATCGCCAACAGGAATGGGTTCCTACGAGCAGTACTTC	CASSLSPTGMGSYEQYF
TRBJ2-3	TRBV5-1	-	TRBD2	TGCGCCAGCAGCTTGGATGGCGGGAGTTCATCAGATACGCAGTATTTT	CASSLDGGSSSDTQYF
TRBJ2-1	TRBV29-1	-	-	TGCAGCGTTCTGGAGGGGGCTTACAATGAGCAGTTCTTC	CSVLEGAYNEQFF
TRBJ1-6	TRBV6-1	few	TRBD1	TGTGCCAGCAGATCGGACAGGGTTGGTAATTCACCCCTCCACTTT	CASRSDRVGNSPLHF
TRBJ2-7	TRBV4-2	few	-	TGTGCCAGCAGCCAAGATGAGGGCGGGACCCCTTACGAGCAGTACTTC	CASSQDEGGTPYEQYF
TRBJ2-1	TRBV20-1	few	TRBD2	TGCAGTGCTAGAGATTGGAGCGGGGGGGGGTATGAGCAGTTCTTC	CSARDWSGGGYEQFF
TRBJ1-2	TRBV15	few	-	TGTGCCACCAAGGCAGGGTATCTCAACTATGGCTACACCTTC	CATKAGYLNYGYTF
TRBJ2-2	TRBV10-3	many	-	TGTGCCATCAGTGGCGGCGGGGAGAACACCGGGGAGCTGTTTTTT	CAISGGGENTGELFF
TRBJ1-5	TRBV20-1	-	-	TGCAGTGCTCCCACCCATTCCCGGCGCGCCGGGAGCAATCAGCCCCAGCATTTT	CSAPTHSRRAGSNQPQHF
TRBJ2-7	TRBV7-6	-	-	TGTGCCAGCAGCCCACAGGGAGTCTTGTCCTACGAGCAGTACTTC	CASSPQGVLSYEQYF
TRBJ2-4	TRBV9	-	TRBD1	TGTGCCAGCAGCGTGGGACAGGGGTTGAACATTCAGTACTTC	CASSVGQGLNIQYF
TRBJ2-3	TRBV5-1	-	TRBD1	TGCGCCAACAGCACGGGACAGATCACAGATACGCAGTATTTT	CANSTGQITDTQYF
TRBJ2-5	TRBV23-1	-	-	TGCGCCAGCGGCGCGTATCCCCACAGACTGCGGGAGACCCAGTACTTC	CASGAYPHRLRETQYF
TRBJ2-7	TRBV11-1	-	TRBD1	TGTGCCAGCAGCTTCTCCCCTGGGACAGGAATCTACGAGCAGTACTTC	CASSFSPGTGIYEQYF
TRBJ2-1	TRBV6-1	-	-	TGTGCCAGCAGTCCTCGGGACATTGGTGACAATGAGCAGTTCTTC	CASSPRDIGDNEQFF
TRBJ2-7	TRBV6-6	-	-	TGTGCCAGCACTGGCAGCGGCCACGAGCAGTACTTC	CASTGSGHEQYF
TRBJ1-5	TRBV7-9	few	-	TGTGCCAGCAGCTTCGGGGGTCCGGAGCCCCAGCATTTT	CASSFGGPEPQHF
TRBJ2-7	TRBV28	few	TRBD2	TGTGCCAGCAGTGATCCGGGACTAGCGGGAAGGGGCGAGCAGTACTTC	CASSDPGLAGRGEQYF
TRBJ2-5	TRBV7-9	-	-	TGTGCCAGCAGTGAATTACAAGAGACCCAGTACTTC	CASSELQETQYF
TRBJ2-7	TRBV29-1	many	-	TGCAGCGTCGCATGGCAGGCATCCCCCTACGAGCAGTACTTC	CSVAWQASPYEQYF
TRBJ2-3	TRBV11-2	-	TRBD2	TGTGCCAGCAGCTTAGGACTAGCTCATGGCACAGATACGCAGTATTTT	CASSLGLAHGTDTQYF
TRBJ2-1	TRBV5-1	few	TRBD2	TGCGCCAGCAGCCAAGCGGGGGCCAGCTACAATGAGCAGTTCTTC	CASSQAGASYNEQFF
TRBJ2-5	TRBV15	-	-	TGTGCCACCAGCAGAGGCCCCGCGACTCAAGAGACCCAGTACTTC	CATSRGPATQETQYF
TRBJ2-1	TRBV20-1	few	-	TGCAGTGCTAGTGGCCTCCACGAAACCTACAATGAGCAGTTCTTC	CSASGLHETYNEQFF
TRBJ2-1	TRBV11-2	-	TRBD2	TGTGCCAGCAGCTTAGATCCGCTAGCGGGAAGGGGCCAGTTCTTC	CASSLDPLAGRGQFF
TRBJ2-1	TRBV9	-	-	TGTGCCAGCAGCGTAGGCTCCGTGCGACTCTACAATGAGCAGTTCTTC	CASSVGSVRLYNEQFF
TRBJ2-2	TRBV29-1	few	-	TGCAGCGCCATACCGCGGGACAGAGGGAACACCGGGGAGCTGTTTTTT	CSAIPRDRGNTGELFF
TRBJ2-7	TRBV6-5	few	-	TGTGCCAGCAGTTACAACCAGGGGTCCTACGAGCAGTACTTC	CASSYNQGSYEQYF
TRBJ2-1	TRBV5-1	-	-	TGCGCCAGCAGCCCCCGTTACGACGGCTGGAGCTCCTACAATGAGCAGTTCTTC	CASSPRYDGWSSYNEQFF
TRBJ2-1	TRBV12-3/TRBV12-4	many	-	TGTGCCAGCACCCAAGTAAGGGGCGCCTACAATGAGCAGTTCTTC	CASTQVRGAYNEQFF
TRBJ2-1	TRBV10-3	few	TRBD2	TGTGCCATCAGTGGGGCGGGAGCCTACAATGAGCAGTTCTTC	CAISGAGAYNEQFF
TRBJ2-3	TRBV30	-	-	TGTGCATTCGATCTCGGCACAGATACGCAGTATTTT	CAFDLGTDTQYF
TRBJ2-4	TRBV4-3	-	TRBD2	TGCGCCAGCAGCCAAGAGACTAGCGTAGCCAAAAACATTCAGTACTTC	CASSQETSVAKNIQYF
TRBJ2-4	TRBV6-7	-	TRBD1	TGTGCCAGCAGTCAAATCCAGGGGGAAAGGAGTGGGTCCAAAAACATTCAGTACTTC	CASSQIQGERSGSKNIQYF
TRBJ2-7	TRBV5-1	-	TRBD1	TGCGCCAGCAGCTACAGGGGGACCTCCTACGAGCAGTACTTC	CASSYRGTSYEQYF
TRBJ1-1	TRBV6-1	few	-	TGTGCCAGCAGTCCACCCAATCTTAGGGAGAACACTGAAGCTTTCTTT	CASSPPNLRENTEAFF
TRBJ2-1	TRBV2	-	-	TGTGCCAGCAGAGATACGGGACGCCTATTTGAGCAGTTCTTC	CASRDTGRLFEQFF
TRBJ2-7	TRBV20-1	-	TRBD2	TGCAGTGCTAGCAGCGGGAGCTCCTACGAGCAGTACTTC	CSASSGSSYEQYF
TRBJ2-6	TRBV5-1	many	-	TGCGCCAGCAGCTTGGGAACTGGGGCCAACGTCCTGACTTTC	CASSLGTGANVLTF
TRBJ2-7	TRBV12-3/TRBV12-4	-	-	TGTGCCAGCAGCCCTGACAGGAACCCCTCCTACGAGCAGTACTTC	CASSPDRNPSYEQYF
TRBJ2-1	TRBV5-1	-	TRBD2	TGCGCCAGCAGCTCTGTGTTAGCGGGGAACTACAATGAGCAGTTCTTC	CASSSVLAGNYNEQFF
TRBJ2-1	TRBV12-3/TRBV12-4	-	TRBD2	TGTGCCAGCAGTCCCGGGAGGGACGAGCAGTTCTTC	CASSPGRDEQFF
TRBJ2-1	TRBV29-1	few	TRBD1	TGCAGCGTCGCTGGACGGGACAGGCGAGTTAACAATGAGCAGTTCTTC	CSVAGRDRRVNNEQFF
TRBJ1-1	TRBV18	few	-	TGTGCCAGCTCATCAGACATAAACACTGAAGCTTTCTTT	CASSSDINTEAFF
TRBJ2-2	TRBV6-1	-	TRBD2	TGTGCCAGCAGCCCTACGGGGGGGACCGCGAACACCGGGGAGCTGTTTTTT	CASSPTGGTANTGELFF
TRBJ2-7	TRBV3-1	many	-	TGTGCCAGCAGCCAAGATAATCAGGGACTGGGAAAGTACGAGCAGTACTTC	CASSQDNQGLGKYEQYF
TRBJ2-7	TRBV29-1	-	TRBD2	TGCAGCGTAGGGACTAGCGGGGAGCAGTACTTC	CSVGTSGEQYF
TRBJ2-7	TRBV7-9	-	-	TGTGCCAGCAGCTTATTAGCGGCCGGAAGATCCGAGCAGTACTTC	CASSLLAAGRSEQYF